These 5 T cell receptor beta chains came from one sample sequenced in a study of blood T cell repertoires in COVID-19. Using immunoSEQ multiplex PCR, the repertoire was profiled, and TCRdb retains in-frame clones only, with some absent. This sample carries some 140,000 clones, approximately 80% of them seen once, and the ten largest clones take over 7.5%. Sequenced material: peripheral blood. The receptors were gathered from a woman aged 55-70 years with active or convalescent COVID-19.

The V gene is TRBV27, the J gene TRBJ1-2; a weak D match, TRBD1 (6 bases). CDR1 is MNHEY, CDR2 SMNVEV, per germline (reference sequence). With 2 bases removed from V and 5 bases from J, the gap between germline ends came to 12 bases. This CDR3 has 14 amino acids. CDR3 sequence reads: CASSLQAGEYGYTF. The CDR3 nucleotides are TGTGCCAGCAGTTTACAGGCAGGGGAGTATGGCTACACCTTC.

The J gene is TRBJ2-7, the V gene TRBV5-1; 9 bases are shared with TRBD2. CDR3 length: 15 residues. V gave up 7 bases and J gave up 3 bases; unmatched junction bases: 11. In germline, CDR1 is SGHRS, CDR2 YFSETQ. The CDR3 sequence: CASRSEAGGRYEQYF. The CDR3 coding sequence is TGCGCCAGCCGAAGTGAAGCGGGGGGCCGCTACGAGCAGTACTTC.

This clone was found a few times. As DNA, the CDR3 is TGTGCCAGCAGTGAGAGGAGGGGCACAACTAATGAAAAACTGTTTTTT. Protein product: CASSERRGTTNEKLFF. This chain uses TRBV6-1 with TRBJ1-4; a possible D gene is TRBD1 (5 bases). There are 16 residues in the CDR3. Germline V lookup: CDR1 MNHNS, CDR2 SASEGT. Deletions cut 3 bases from V and 0 bases from J, with 11 bases between.

The chain combines TRBV27 with TRBJ1-1; D is uncertain. Germline values: CDR1 MNHEY, CDR2 SMNVEV (reference sequence). This CDR3 spans 13 amino acids. The V end lost 2 bases, the J end lost 4 bases, and 8 bases lay between the germline ends. The CDR3 loop reads CASSLIASTEAFF. CDR3 sequence (DNA): TGTGCCAGCAGTTTAATAGCTAGCACTGAAGCTTTCTTT.

This clone appeared a few times. V usage is TRBV5-5 and J usage is TRBJ2-7; 8 positions agree with TRBD1. V lost 0 bases to trimming and J lost 1 base; unmatched junction nucleotides: 3. There are 15 residues in the CDR3. CDR1 is SGHKS, CDR2 YYEKEE, per germline (reference sequence). The CDR3 region is CASSLAGTGSYEQYF. CDR3 in DNA: TGTGCCAGCAGCTTGGCCGGGACAGGTTCCTACGAGCAGTACTTC.